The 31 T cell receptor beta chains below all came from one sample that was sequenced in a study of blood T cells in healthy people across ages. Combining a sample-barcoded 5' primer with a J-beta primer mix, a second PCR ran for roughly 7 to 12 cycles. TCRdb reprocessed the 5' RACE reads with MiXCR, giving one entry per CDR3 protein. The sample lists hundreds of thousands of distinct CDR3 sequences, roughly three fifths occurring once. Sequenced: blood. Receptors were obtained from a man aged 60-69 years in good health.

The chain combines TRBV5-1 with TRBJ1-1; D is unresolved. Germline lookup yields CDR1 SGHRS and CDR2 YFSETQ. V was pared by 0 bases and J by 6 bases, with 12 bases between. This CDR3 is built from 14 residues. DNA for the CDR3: TGCGCCAGCAGCTTGGACGGGTACGGGTCTGAAGCTTTCTTT. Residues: CASSLDGYGSEAFF.

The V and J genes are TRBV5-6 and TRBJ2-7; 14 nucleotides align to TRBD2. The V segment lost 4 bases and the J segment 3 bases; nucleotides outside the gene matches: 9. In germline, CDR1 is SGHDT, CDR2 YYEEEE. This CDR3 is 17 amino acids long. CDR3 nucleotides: TGTGCCAGCAGCCCAGGACTAGCGGGGGGTCGCAACTACGAGCAGTACTTC. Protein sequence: CASSPGLAGGRNYEQYF.

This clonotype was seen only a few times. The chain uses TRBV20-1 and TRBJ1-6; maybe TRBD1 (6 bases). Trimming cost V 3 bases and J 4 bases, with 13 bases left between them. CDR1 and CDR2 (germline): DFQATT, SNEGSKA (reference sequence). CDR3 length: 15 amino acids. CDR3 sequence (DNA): TGCAGTGCTAGTACCTCGGGACAATATAATTCACCCCTCCACTTT. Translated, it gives CSASTSGQYNSPLHF.

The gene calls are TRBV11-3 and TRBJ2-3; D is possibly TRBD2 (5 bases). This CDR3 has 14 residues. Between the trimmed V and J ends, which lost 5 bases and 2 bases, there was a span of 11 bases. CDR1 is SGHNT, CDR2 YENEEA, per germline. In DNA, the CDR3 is TGTGCCAGCAGCGCCGGACTTCCCACAGATACGCAGTATTTT. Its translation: CASSAGLPTDTQYF.

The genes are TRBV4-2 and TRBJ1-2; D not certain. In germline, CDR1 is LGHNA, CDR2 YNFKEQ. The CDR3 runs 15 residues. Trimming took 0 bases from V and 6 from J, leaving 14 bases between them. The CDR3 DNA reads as TGTGCCAGCAGCCAAGATCGGCGGGGTCATAATGGCTACACCTTC. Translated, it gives CASSQDRRGHNGYTF.

CDR3: CASSLGALPTYEQYF. CDR3 nucleotide sequence: TGTGCCAGCAGCTTAGGGGCATTACCTACCTACGAGCAGTACTTC. This rearrangement joins TRBV7-2 to TRBJ2-7; D is unresolved. Looked up from germline, CDR1 is SGHTA and CDR2 is FQGNSA. This CDR3 comprises 15 residues. V was clipped by 1 base and J by 2 bases, with 12 bases between them.

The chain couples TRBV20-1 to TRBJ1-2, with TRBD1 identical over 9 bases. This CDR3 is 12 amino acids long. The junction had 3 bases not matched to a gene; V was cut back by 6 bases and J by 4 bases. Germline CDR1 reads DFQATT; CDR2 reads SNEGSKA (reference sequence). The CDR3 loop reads CSAWDRVYGYTF. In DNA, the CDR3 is TGCAGTGCCTGGGACAGGGTCTATGGCTACACCTTC.

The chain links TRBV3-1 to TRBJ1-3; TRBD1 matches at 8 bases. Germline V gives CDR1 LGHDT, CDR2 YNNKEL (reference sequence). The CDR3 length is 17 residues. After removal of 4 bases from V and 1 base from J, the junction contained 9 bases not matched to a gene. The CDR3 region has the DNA TGTGCCAGCAGCCCGACAGGGGTCGGAAATTCTGGAAACACCATATATTTT. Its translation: CASSPTGVGNSGNTIYF.

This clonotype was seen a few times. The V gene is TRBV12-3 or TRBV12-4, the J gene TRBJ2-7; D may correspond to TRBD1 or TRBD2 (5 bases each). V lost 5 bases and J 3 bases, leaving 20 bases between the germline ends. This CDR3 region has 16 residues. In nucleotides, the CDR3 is TGTGCCAGCAGTCTAGGTGGGACCCGGGGCAGCTACGAGCAGTACTTC. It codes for CASSLGGTRGSYEQYF.

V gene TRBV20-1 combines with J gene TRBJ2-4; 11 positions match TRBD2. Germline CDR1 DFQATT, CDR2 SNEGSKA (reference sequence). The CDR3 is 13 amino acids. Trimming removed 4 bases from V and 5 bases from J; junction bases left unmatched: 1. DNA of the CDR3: TGCAGTGCTAATAGCGGGGGGGAAAACATTCAGTACTTC. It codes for CSANSGGENIQYF.

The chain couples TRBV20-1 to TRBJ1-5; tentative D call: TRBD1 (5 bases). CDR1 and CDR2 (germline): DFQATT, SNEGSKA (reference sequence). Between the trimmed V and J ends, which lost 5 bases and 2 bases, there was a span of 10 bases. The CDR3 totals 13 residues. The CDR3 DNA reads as TGCAGTGCTGGGGCGGGTGGCAATCAGCCCCAGCATTTT. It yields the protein CSAGAGGNQPQHF.

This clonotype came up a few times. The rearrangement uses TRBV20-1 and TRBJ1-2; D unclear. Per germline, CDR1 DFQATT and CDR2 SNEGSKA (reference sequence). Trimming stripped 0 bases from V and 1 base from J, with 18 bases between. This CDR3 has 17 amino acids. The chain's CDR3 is CSARDHLGIDVNYGYTF. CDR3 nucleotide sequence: TGCAGTGCTAGAGATCATTTGGGGATAGACGTTAACTATGGCTACACCTTC.

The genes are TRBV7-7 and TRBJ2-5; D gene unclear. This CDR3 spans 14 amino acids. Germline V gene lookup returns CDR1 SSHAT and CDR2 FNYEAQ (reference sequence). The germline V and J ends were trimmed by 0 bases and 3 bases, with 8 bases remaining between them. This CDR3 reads CASSLAGLKETQYF. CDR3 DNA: TGTGCCAGCAGCTTAGCGGGGTTAAAAGAGACCCAGTACTTC.

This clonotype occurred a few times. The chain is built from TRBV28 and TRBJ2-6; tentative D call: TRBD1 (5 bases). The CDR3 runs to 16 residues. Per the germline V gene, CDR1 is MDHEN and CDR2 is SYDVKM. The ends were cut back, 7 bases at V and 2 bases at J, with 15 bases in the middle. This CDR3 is CASNWRQGTGANVLTF. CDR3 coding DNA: TGTGCCAGCAATTGGCGGCAGGGCACTGGGGCCAACGTCCTGACTTTC.

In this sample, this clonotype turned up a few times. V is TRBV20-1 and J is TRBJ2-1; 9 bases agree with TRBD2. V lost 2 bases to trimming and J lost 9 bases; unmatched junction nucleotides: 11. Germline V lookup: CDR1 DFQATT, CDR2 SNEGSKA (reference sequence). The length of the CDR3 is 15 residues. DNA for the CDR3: TGCAGTGCTAGACCATATGGCCTAGCGGGGACTGAGCAGTTCTTC. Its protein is CSARPYGLAGTEQFF.

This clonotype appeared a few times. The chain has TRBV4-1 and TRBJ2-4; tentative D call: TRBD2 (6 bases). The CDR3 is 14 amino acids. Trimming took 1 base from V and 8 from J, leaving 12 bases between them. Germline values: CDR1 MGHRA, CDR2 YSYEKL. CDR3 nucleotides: TGCGCCAGCAGCCAAGGGGGGGTTTTAGACATTCAGTACTTC. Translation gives CASSQGGVLDIQYF.

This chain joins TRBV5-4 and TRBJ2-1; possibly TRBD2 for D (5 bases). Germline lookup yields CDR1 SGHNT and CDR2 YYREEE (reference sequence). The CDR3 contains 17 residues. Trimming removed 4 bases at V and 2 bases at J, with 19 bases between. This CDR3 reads CASSTRWTSTTYNEQFF. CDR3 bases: TGTGCCAGCAGCACGAGGTGGACTTCAACAACCTACAATGAGCAGTTCTTC.

CDR3 DNA sequence: TGTGCCAGCACCCGCGGGGCCCAAGAGACCCAGTACTTC. Protein sequence: CASTRGAQETQYF. This chain joins TRBV12-3 or TRBV12-4 and TRBJ2-5; D possibly corresponds to TRBD2 (6 bases). This CDR3 spans 13 amino acids. The germline V and J ends were trimmed by 7 bases and 1 base, with 10 bases remaining between them.

CDR3 DNA: TGTGCCAGCAGCCGAGACAGCCCTCTAGGAGCTTTCTTT. Protein product: CASSRDSPLGAFF. This chain links TRBV7-2 with TRBJ1-1; tentatively, D is TRBD1 (5 bases). The CDR3 covers 13 residues. V lost 5 bases, J lost 10 bases, and 17 bases lay in between. In germline, CDR1 is SGHTA, CDR2 FQGNSA.

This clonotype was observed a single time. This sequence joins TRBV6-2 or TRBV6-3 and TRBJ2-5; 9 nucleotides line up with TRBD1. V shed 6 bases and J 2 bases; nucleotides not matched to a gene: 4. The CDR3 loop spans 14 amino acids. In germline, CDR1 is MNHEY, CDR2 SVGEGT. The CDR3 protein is CASRAGTGQETQYF. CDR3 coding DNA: TGTGCCAGCAGGGCCGGGACAGGGCAAGAGACCCAGTACTTC.

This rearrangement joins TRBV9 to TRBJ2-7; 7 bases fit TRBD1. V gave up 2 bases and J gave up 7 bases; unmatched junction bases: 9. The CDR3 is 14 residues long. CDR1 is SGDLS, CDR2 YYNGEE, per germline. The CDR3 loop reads CASSVDRVNNEQYF. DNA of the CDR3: TGTGCCAGCAGCGTCGACAGGGTTAACAATGAGCAGTACTTC.

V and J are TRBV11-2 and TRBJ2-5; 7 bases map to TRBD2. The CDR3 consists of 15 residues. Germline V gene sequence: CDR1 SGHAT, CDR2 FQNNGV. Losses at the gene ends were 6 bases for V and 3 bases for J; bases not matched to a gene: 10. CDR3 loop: CASRPWGGFKETQYF. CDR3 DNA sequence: TGTGCCAGCAGGCCCTGGGGGGGGTTTAAAGAGACCCAGTACTTC.

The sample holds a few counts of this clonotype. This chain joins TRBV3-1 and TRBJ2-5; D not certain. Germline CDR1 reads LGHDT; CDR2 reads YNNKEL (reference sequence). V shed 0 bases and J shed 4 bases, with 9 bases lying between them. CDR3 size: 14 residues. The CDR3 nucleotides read TGTGCCAGCAGCCAAGACCCCCTGCGAGAGACCCAGTACTTC. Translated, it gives CASSQDPLRETQYF.

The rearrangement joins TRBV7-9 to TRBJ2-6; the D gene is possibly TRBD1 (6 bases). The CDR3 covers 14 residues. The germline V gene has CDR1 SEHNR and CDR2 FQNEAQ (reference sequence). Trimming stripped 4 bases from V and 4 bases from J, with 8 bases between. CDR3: CASSSDRGANVLTF. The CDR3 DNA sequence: TGTGCCAGCAGCTCCGACAGGGGGGCCAACGTCCTGACTTTC.

For the CDR3, the DNA is TGTGCCAGCAGCGTAAACGCAGATACGCAGTATTTT. This codes for CASSVNADTQYF. The chain links TRBV9 to TRBJ2-3; D is uncertain. Deletions cut 1 base from V and 4 bases from J, with 4 bases between. The CDR3 totals 12 residues. In germline, CDR1 is SGDLS, CDR2 YYNGEE. Based on the CDR3 plus reference TRBV9 and TRBJ2-3, the full variable domain is DSGVTQTPKHLITATGQRVTLRCSPRSGDLSVYWYQQSLDQGLQFLIQYYNGEERAKGNILERFSAQQFPDLHSELNLSSLELGDSALYFCASSVNADTQYFGPGTRLTVL.

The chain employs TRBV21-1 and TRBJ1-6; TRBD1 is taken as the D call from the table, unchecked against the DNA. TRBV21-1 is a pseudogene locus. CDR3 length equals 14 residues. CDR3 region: CASDRVIYNSPLHF. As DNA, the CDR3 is TGTGCCAGCGACAGAGTTATCTATAATTCACCCCTCCACTTT.

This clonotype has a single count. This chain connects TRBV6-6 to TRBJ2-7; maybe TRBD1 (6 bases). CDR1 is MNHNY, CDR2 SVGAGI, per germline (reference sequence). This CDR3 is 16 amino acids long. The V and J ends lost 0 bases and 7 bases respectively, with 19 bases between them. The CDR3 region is CASSYSDRRGNNEQYF. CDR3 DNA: TGTGCCAGCAGTTACTCGGACAGAAGGGGGAACAATGAGCAGTACTTC.

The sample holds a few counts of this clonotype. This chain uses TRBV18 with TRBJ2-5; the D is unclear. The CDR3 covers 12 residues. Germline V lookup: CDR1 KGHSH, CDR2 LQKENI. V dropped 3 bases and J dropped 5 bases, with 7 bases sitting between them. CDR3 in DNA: TGTGCCAGCTCACCTTATGAGGAGACCCAGTACTTC. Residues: CASSPYEETQYF.

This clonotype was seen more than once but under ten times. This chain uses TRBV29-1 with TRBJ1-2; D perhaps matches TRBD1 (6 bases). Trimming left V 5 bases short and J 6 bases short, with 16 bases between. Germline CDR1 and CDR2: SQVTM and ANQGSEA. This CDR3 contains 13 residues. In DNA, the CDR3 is TGCAGCGTTCTACATCGGACAGCCGATGGCTACACCTTC. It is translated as CSVLHRTADGYTF.

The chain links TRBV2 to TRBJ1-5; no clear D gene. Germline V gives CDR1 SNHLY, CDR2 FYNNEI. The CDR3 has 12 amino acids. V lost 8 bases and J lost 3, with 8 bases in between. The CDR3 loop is CASAQLNQPQHF. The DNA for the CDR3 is TGTGCCAGCGCACAGCTCAATCAGCCCCAGCATTTT.

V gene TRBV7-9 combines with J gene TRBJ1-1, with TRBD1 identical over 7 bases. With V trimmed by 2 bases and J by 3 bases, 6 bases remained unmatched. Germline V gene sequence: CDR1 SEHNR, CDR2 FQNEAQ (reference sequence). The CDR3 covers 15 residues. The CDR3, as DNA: TGTGCCAGCAGCTTACGACCAGGGGGAGACACTGAAGCTTTCTTT. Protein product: CASSLRPGGDTEAFF.